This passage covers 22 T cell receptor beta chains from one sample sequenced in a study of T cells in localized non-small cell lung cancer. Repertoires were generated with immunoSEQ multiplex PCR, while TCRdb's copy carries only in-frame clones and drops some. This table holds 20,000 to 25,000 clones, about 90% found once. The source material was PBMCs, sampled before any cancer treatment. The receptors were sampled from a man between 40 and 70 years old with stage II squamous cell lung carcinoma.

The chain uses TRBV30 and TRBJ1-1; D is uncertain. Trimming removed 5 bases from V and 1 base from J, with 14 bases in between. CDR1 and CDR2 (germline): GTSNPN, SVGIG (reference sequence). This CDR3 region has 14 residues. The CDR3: CAWFRSLQNTEAFF. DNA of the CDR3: TGTGCCTGGTTTAGGTCCCTGCAGAACACTGAAGCTTTCTTT.

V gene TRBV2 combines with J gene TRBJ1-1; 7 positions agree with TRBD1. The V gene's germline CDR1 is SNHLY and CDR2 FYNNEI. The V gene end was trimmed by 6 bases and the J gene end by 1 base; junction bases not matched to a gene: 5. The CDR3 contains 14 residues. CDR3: CASSLRQGNTEAFF. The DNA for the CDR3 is TGTGCCAGCAGCCTTCGACAGGGGAACACTGAAGCTTTCTTT.

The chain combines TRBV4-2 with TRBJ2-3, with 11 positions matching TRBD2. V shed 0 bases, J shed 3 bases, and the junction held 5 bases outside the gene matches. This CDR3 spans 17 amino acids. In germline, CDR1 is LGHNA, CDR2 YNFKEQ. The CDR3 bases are TGTGCCAGCAGCCAAGAGCCTAGCGGGAGGTCTACAGATACGCAGTATTTT. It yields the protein CASSQEPSGRSTDTQYF.

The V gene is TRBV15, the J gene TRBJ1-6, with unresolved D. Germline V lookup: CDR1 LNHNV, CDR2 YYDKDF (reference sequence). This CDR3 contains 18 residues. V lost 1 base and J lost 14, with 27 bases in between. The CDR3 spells CATSRGEGLGPIEQTLHF. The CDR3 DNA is TGTGCCACCAGCAGAGGGGAAGGACTCGGACCCATTGAACAAACCCTCCACTTT.

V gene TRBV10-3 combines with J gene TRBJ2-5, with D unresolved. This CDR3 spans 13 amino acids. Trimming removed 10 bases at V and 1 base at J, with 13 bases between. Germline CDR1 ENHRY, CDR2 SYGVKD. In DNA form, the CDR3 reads TGTGCCACCGCGGTAGGAGCCCAAGAGACCCAGTACTTC. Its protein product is CATAVGAQETQYF.

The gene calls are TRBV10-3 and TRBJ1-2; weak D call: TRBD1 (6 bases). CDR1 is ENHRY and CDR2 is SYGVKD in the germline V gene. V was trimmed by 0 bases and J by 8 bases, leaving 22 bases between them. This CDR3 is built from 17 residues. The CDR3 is CAISESGWGRGNSGYTF. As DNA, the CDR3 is TGTGCCATCAGTGAGTCAGGGTGGGGCAGGGGTAACTCCGGCTACACCTTC.

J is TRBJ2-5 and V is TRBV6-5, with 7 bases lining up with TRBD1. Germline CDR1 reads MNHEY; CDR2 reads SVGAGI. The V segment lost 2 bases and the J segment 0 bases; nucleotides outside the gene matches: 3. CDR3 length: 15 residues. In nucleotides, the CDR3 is TGTGCCAGCAGTTACAGGGGGCAAGACCAAGAGACCCAGTACTTC. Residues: CASSYRGQDQETQYF.

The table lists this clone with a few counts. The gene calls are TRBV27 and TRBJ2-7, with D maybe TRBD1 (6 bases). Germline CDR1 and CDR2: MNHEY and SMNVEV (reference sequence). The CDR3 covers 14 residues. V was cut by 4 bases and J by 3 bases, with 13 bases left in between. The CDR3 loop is CASSSQGLVYEQYF. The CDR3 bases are TGTGCCAGCAGTTCGCAGGGGCTAGTCTACGAGCAGTACTTC.

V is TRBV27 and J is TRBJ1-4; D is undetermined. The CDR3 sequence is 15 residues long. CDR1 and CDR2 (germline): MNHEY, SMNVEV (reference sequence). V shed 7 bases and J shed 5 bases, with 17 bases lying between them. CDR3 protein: CASKLNGRVNEKLFF. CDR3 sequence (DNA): TGTGCCAGCAAACTTAACGGTCGGGTAAATGAAAAACTGTTTTTT.

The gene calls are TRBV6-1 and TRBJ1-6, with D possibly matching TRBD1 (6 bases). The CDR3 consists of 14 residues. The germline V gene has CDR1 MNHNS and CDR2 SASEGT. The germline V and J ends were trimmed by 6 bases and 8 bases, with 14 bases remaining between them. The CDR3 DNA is TGTGCCAGCAGATCTAAGGGGGGCGATTCACCCCTCCACTTT. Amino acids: CASRSKGGDSPLHF.

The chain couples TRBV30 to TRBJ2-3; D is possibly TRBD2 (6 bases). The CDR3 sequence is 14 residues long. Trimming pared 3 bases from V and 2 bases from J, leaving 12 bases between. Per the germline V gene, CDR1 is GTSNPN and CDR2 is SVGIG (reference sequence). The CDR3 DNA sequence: TGTGCCTGGAGGGGGACTGTCCTCACAGATACGCAGTATTTT. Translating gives CAWRGTVLTDTQYF.

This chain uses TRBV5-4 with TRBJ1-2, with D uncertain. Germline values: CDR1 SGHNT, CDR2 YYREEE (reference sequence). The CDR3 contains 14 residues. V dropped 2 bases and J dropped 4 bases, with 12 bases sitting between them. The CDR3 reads CASSFDGGLYGYTF. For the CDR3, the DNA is TGTGCCAGCAGCTTTGATGGAGGGCTCTATGGCTACACCTTC.

The CDR3 here is CASSFRGTVDNSPLHF. The DNA for the CDR3 is TGTGCCAGCAGCTTTAGAGGGACAGTAGATAATTCACCCCTCCACTTT. V is TRBV5-5 and J is TRBJ1-6, with TRBD1 identical over 7 bases. The CDR3 totals 16 residues. Unmatched junction bases numbered 7, after V lost 2 bases and J lost 5 bases. Germline values: CDR1 SGHKS, CDR2 YYEKEE (reference sequence).

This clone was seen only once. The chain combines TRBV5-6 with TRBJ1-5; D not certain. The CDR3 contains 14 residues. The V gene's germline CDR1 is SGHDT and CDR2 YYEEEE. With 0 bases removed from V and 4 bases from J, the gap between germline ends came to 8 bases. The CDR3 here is CASSLGFRNQPQHF. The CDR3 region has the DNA TGTGCCAGCAGCTTGGGGTTTCGAAATCAGCCCCAGCATTTT.

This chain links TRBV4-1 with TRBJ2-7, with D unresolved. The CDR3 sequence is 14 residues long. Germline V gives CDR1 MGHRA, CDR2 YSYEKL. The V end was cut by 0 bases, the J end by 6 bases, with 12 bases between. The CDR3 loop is CASSQESVRPEQYF. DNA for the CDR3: TGCGCCAGCAGCCAAGAGTCGGTCCGACCCGAGCAGTACTTC.

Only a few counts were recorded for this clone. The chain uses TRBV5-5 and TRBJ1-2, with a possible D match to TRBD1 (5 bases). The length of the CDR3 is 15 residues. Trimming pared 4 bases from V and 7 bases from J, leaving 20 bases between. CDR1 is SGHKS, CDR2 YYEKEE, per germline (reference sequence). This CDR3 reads CASSLLGGTISGYTF. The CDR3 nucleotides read TGTGCCAGCAGCCTCCTTGGAGGGACGATCTCTGGCTACACCTTC.

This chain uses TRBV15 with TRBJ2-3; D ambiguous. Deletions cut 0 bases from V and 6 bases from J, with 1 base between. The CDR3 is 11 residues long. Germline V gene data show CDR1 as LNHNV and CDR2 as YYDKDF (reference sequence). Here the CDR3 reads CATSRDDTQYF. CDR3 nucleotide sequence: TGTGCCACCAGCAGAGATGATACGCAGTATTTT.

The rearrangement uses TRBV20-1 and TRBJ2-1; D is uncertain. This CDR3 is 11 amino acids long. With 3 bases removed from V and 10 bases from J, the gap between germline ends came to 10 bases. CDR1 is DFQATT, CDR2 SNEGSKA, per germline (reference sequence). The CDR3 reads CSASVADEQFF. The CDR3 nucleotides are TGCAGTGCTAGCGTCGCCGACGAGCAGTTCTTC.

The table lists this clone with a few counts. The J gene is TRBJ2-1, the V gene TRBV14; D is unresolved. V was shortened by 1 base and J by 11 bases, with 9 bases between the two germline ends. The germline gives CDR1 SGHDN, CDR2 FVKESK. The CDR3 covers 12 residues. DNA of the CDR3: TGTGCCAGCAGCCAAGGTAGCTGGCAGCAGTTCTTC. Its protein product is CASSQGSWQQFF. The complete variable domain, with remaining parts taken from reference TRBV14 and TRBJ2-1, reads EAGVTQFPSHSVIEKGQTVTLRCDPISGHDNLYWYRRVMGKEIKFLLHFVKESKQDESGMPNNRFLAERTGGTYSTLKVQPAELEDSGVYFCASSQGSWQQFFGPGTRLTVL.

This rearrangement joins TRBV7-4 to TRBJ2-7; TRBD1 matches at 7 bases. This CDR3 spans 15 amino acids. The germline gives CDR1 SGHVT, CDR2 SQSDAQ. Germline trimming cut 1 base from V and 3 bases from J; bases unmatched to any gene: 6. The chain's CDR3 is CASSLDRGRHYEQYF. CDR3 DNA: TGTGCCAGCAGCTTAGACAGGGGCCGACACTACGAGCAGTACTTC.

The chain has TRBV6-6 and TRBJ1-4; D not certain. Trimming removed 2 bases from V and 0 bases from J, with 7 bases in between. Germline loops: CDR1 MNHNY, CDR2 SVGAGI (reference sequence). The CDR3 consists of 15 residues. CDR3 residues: CASSYQNPTNEKLFF. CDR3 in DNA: TGTGCCAGCAGTTACCAAAACCCAACTAATGAAAAACTGTTTTTT.

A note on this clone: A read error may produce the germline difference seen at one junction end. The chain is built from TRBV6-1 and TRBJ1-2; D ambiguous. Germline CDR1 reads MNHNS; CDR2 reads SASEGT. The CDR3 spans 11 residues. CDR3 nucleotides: TGTGCCAGCAGTGAGGGCCGGCCGCCACCATTC. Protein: CASSEGRPPPF.